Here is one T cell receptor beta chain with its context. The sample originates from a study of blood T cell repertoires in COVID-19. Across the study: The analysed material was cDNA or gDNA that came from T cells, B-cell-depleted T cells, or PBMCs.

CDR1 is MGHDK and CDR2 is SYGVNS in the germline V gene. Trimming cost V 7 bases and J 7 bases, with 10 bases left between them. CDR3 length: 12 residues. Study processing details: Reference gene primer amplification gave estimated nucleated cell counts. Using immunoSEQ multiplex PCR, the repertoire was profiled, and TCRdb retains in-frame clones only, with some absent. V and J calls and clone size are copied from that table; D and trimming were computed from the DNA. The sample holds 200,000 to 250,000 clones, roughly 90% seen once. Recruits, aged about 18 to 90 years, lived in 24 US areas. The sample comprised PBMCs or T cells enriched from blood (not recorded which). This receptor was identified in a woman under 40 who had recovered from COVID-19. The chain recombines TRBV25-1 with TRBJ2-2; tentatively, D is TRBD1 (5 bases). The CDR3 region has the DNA TGTGCCAGCACCGCAAGGGGCGGGGAGCTGTTTTTT. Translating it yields CASTARGGELFF.